These T cell receptor beta chains were read from a single sample in a study of human T cells and chemical hapten exposure. TCRdb analysed the RACE reads with MiXCR anew, one entry per CDR3 protein. This sample carries 80,000 to 100,000 distinct CDR3 sequences, about 6.8% of them seen once, and the ten largest clones take 1.5% to 1.9%. The sequenced sample was whole blood, obtained in connection with sensitization to the hapten diphenylcyclopropenone (DPC). All receptors come from a woman aged 25 to 39 with alopecia areata. Some clones in this sample may be carry-over from other donors' samples. The CDR3 runs from the conserved cysteine through the conserved F or W. A D gene is named only where the DNA matches it firmly. Only some rows state a clone size, as once, few, many or a class for expanded clones.

TRBV20-1	many	13	TRBJ1-1	-	TGCAGTGCTAGAGTGTTGGGCCCTCCTGAAGCTTTCTTT	CSARVLGPPEAFF
TRBV18	many	15	TRBJ1-4	TRBD1	TGTGCCAGCTCTCGAGGACAGGCCGGTAATGAAAAACTGTTTTTT	CASSRGQAGNEKLFF
TRBV18	many	15	TRBJ2-3	-	TGTGCCAGCTCGCGCAGCGGACCTAGCACAGATACGCAGTATTTT	CASSRSGPSTDTQYF
TRBV5-1	many	14	TRBJ2-1	-	TGCGCCAGCAGCTTGGAGGACCCTGGCAATGAGCAGTTCTTC	CASSLEDPGNEQFF
TRBV20-1	few	14	TRBJ1-1	TRBD1	TGCAGTGCTAGAGACAGCTCCAGGGGGACTGAAGCTTTCTTT	CSARDSSRGTEAFF
TRBV6-6	-	15	TRBJ2-5	-	TGTGCCAGCAGTTCTAGCTATACAGGGCAAGAGACCCAGTACTTC	CASSSSYTGQETQYF
TRBV12-3/TRBV12-4	few	15	TRBJ2-5	TRBD1	TGTGCCAGCACCTCGAACCAGGGGGCGGACGAGACCCAGTACTTC	CASTSNQGADETQYF
TRBV20-1	-	13	TRBJ2-5	-	TGCAGTGCTAGAGGCCCAGGGACCGAGACCCAGTACTTC	CSARGPGTETQYF
TRBV6-1	-	14	TRBJ2-7	-	TGTGCCAGCAGCCATCTAACAGGTACCTACGAGCAGTACTTC	CASSHLTGTYEQYF
TRBV29-1	many	11	TRBJ2-3	-	TGCAGCGTCGGAGACGGGGATACGCAGTATTTT	CSVGDGDTQYF
TRBV6-5	many	15	TRBJ2-7	TRBD2	TGTGCCAGCAGTTACTCGGGGGGGAGCTCCTACGAGCAGTACTTC	CASSYSGGSSYEQYF
TRBV18	few	16	TRBJ2-7	TRBD1	TGTGCCAGCTCACCACCGGGACAGATGAAGCTTTACGAGCAGTACTTC	CASSPPGQMKLYEQYF
TRBV7-9	many	11	TRBJ2-4	-	TGTGCCAGCAGCCCACAAAACATTCAGTACTTC	CASSPQNIQYF
TRBV29-1	few	14	TRBJ1-5	-	TGCAGCGTAAAACAGGGAGGACTAAATCAGCCCCAGCATTTT	CSVKQGGLNQPQHF
TRBV12-3/TRBV12-4	-	14	TRBJ2-4	-	TGTGCCAGCTCCCCCCTTAGCTCCAAAAACATTCAGTACTTC	CASSPLSSKNIQYF
TRBV5-6	many	19	TRBJ1-4	-	TGTGCCAGCAGCTCCATACTCCCGACGGGGGTGGTCACTAATGAAAAACTGTTTTTT	CASSSILPTGVVTNEKLFF
TRBV5-1	many	15	TRBJ1-1	-	TGCGCCAGCAGCTTGCAGGTAGCGGGAGGGACTGAAGCTTTCTTT	CASSLQVAGGTEAFF
TRBV12-3/TRBV12-4	few	15	TRBJ2-5	-	TGTGCCAGCAGGCCGTTAGGGGCAGTCCAAGAGACCCAGTACTTC	CASRPLGAVQETQYF
TRBV9	many	15	TRBJ1-2	-	TGTGCCAGCAGCCTCTCGGAGAGGACCCTTGGTGGCTACACCTTC	CASSLSERTLGGYTF
TRBV3-1	-	15	TRBJ1-1	-	TGTGCCAGCAGCCAAGTGTCGGGCAGGTACACTGAAGCTTTCTTT	CASSQVSGRYTEAFF
TRBV14	-	13	TRBJ1-1	-	TGTGCCAGCAGCCTTCGGACAGCCGACGTAGCTTTCTTT	CASSLRTADVAFF
TRBV2	many	13	TRBJ1-2	-	TGTGCCAGCAGTGAAAGGCGGGACTATGGCTACACCTTC	CASSERRDYGYTF
TRBV6-1	-	15	TRBJ1-2	TRBD1	TGTGCCAGCAGTGAACATCCGGACAGGAACATCGGCTACACCTTC	CASSEHPDRNIGYTF
TRBV12-3/TRBV12-4	many	12	TRBJ2-5	-	TGTGCCAGCAGTTTGGAGGAGGCGACCCAGTACTTC	CASSLEEATQYF
TRBV10-3	few	16	TRBJ2-6	TRBD1	TGTGCCATCAGGGGCACAGGGGCGCTCGGGGCCAACGTCCTGACTTTC	CAIRGTGALGANVLTF
TRBV18	many	15	TRBJ2-7	TRBD1	TGTGCCAGCTCACCCGGCCCCGGACAGGACTACGAGCAGTACTTC	CASSPGPGQDYEQYF
TRBV7-8	few	14	TRBJ1-1	-	TGTGCCAGCAGCGTGGAGGGTATCAACACTGAAGCTTTCTTT	CASSVEGINTEAFF
TRBV7-2	many	20	TRBJ2-4	TRBD1	TGTGCCAGCAGCTTAGCTGGGACAGGGGGCCTTAAGCTAGCCAAAAACATTCAGTACTTC	CASSLAGTGGLKLAKNIQYF
TRBV7-9	many	15	TRBJ2-2	-	TGTGCCAGCAGCTTAAGTGGGGCGAACACCGGGGAGCTGTTTTTT	CASSLSGANTGELFF
TRBV20-1	few	13	TRBJ2-7	TRBD2	TGCAGTGCGAACGTCGGGGGGGGTTACGAGCAGTACTTC	CSANVGGGYEQYF
TRBV6-6	-	14	TRBJ1-2	TRBD1	TGTGCCAGCACAAAAAGGGACAGGAACTATGGCTACACCTTC	CASTKRDRNYGYTF
TRBV12-3/TRBV12-4	-	14	TRBJ2-1	TRBD2	TGTGCCAGCAGTTTTGGCGGGGGGGTTTTTAAACAGTTCTTC	CASSFGGGVFKQFF
TRBV6-1	many	16	TRBJ2-5	TRBD1	TGTGCCAGCAGTGAGACCACCGGGACAGGGGAAGAGACCCAGTACTTC	CASSETTGTGEETQYF
TRBV21-1	-	16	TRBJ1-2	-	TGTGCCAGCAGCAAACACCTCGAGCAGGGAGGTATTTGCTACACCTTC	CASSKHLEQGGICYTF
TRBV13	few	17	TRBJ1-1	-	TGTGCCAGCAGCTTAGGCCGGGGCCCCGGGACTGTCACTGAAGCTTTCTTT	CASSLGRGPGTVTEAFF
TRBV20-1	many	15	TRBJ2-1	TRBD2	TGCAGTGCTAATAGGCGGGGGGATAGCCTCAATGAGCAGTTCTTC	CSANRRGDSLNEQFF
TRBV2	many	13	TRBJ2-3	-	TGTGCCAGCAGTGAAGCGCGCGAAGATACGCAGTATTTT	CASSEAREDTQYF
TRBV10-2	many	14	TRBJ1-5	TRBD1	TGCGCCAGCGGGGGACAGACCAGCAATCAGCCCCAGCATTTT	CASGGQTSNQPQHF
TRBV10-3	few	14	TRBJ1-1	TRBD1	TGTGCCATCAGTGGTCGGGACAGAGGAACTGAAGCTTTCTTT	CAISGRDRGTEAFF
TRBV7-2	many	15	TRBJ2-1	-	TGTGCCAGCAGCTTAGGCGGGACAGTCCGCAATGAGCAGTTCTTC	CASSLGGTVRNEQFF
TRBV25-1	many	14	TRBJ1-2	TRBD1	TGTGCCAGCAGGGGGGACAGTGGACACTATGGCTACACCTTC	CASRGDSGHYGYTF